The 11 T cell receptor beta chains below were found in one sample sequenced in a study of cytomegalovirus exposure and HLA in healthy donors. The PCR had 60 Vbeta and 13 Jbeta primers. Assay: immunoSEQ multiplex PCR; the TCRdb copy retains only in-frame clones and omits some. The profile covers some 160,000 clones, with around 84% appearing a single time and under 6.5% taken by the ten largest. Sample: PBMCs. The receptors come from a man in his fifties in good health and CMV-seropositive.

V usage is TRBV2 and J usage is TRBJ1-3; D unresolved. Germline V CDR1 and CDR2: SNHLY, FYNNEI. There are 12 residues in the CDR3. V lost 6 bases to trimming and J lost 0 bases, with 3 bases between them. The CDR3 sequence is CASRSSGNTIYF. The CDR3 nucleotides are TGTGCCAGCAGGAGCTCTGGAAACACCATATATTTT.

The V call is TRBV11-3, the J call TRBJ1-5, with unresolved D. The V gene lost 6 bases and the J gene lost 3 bases, with 18 bases spanning the gap. Looked up from germline, CDR1 is SGHNT and CDR2 is YENEEA. This CDR3 has 16 residues. Here the CDR3 reads CASSYFDSDPNQPQHF. The CDR3 bases are TGTGCCAGCAGTTATTTCGACTCCGACCCCAATCAGCCCCAGCATTTT.

J is TRBJ2-7 and V is TRBV4-2; D might be TRBD2 (7 bases). V was pared by 6 bases and J by 7 bases, with 16 bases between. Germline V gene sequence: CDR1 LGHNA, CDR2 YNFKEQ. There are 13 residues in the CDR3. The CDR3 sequence: CASSEGGPREQYF. The CDR3 DNA sequence: TGTGCCAGCAGTGAGGGGGGGCCAAGGGAGCAGTACTTC.

The chain has TRBV7-9 and TRBJ1-6, with 7 bases identical to TRBD1. CDR3 length: 15 amino acids. CDR1 and CDR2 from the germline V gene are SEHNR and FQNEAQ (reference sequence). Germline trimming cut 5 bases from V and 8 bases from J; bases unmatched to any gene: 9. The CDR3 DNA sequence: TGTGCCAGCAGCCCGTCCGGGACAGCTCATTCACCCCTCCACTTT. Translation gives CASSPSGTAHSPLHF. Complete variable domain (other parts from reference TRBV7-9 and TRBJ1-6): DTGVSQNPRHKITKRGQNVTFRCDPISEHNRLYWYRQTLGQGPEFLTYFQNEAQLEKSRLLSDRFSAERPKGSFSTLEIQRTEQGDSAMYLCASSPSGTAHSPLHFGNGTRLTVT.

Regarding this clone: Without the conserved terminal phenylalanine or tryptophan, this CDR3 likely stems from a read error. The chain recombines TRBV5-4 with TRBJ1-1; 7 bases align to TRBD1. This CDR3 is 13 amino acids long. After removal of 3 bases from V and 6 bases from J, the junction contained 5 bases not matched to a gene. CDR1 and CDR2 (germline): SGHNT, YYREEE (reference sequence). The CDR3 spells CASSWTGTPEAFL. The CDR3, as DNA: TGTGCCAGCAGCTGGACAGGTACCCCTGAAGCTTTCCTT.

The chain recombines TRBV5-1 with TRBJ1-1, with D maybe TRBD1 (5 bases). The ends were cut back, 0 bases at V and 2 bases at J, with 11 bases in the middle. CDR1 SGHRS and CDR2 YFSETQ come from the germline V gene. This CDR3 is 15 amino acids long. CDR3 protein: CASSLGAGINTEAFF. The DNA of the CDR3 is TGCGCCAGCAGCTTGGGGGCAGGGATTAACACTGAAGCTTTCTTT.

The rearrangement uses TRBV10-2 and TRBJ1-1, with a tentative D call TRBD1 (5 bases). V was clipped by 6 bases and J by 1 base, with 15 bases between them. CDR3 size: 15 residues. In germline, CDR1 is WSHSY, CDR2 SAAADI. CDR3 DNA: TGCGCCAGCAGGGTGACGGGGAGGGGGAACACTGAAGCTTTCTTT. Protein product: CASRVTGRGNTEAFF.

The chain links TRBV7-9 to TRBJ1-2; perhaps TRBD1 as D (6 bases). Per the germline V gene, CDR1 is SEHNR and CDR2 is FQNEAQ (reference sequence). The germline V and J ends were trimmed by 5 bases and 1 base, with 14 bases remaining between them. This CDR3 region has 15 residues. Here the CDR3 DNA reads TGTGCCAGCAGCAGATGGACAGAGGGTAACTATGGCTACACCTTC. As protein: CASSRWTEGNYGYTF.

As DNA, the CDR3 is TGTGCCAGCAGCGCCCAGGGGGCCGATCTATACGAGCAGTACTTC. Translated: CASSAQGADLYEQYF. The chain joins TRBV7-8 to TRBJ2-7, with 8 bases identical to TRBD1. The V and J ends lost 5 bases and 4 bases, in that order; junction bases with no gene match: 10. The germline V gene has CDR1 SGHVS and CDR2 FQNEAQ. This CDR3 spans 15 amino acids.

The rearrangement links TRBV13 to TRBJ2-3; the D is unclear. Trimming left V 1 base short and J 3 bases short, with 8 bases between. Germline values: CDR1 PRHDT, CDR2 FYEKMQ (reference sequence). The CDR3 is 14 amino acids. CDR3 DNA: TGTGCCAGCAGCTTAGTCCCCCGGACAGATACGCAGTATTTT. Translated, it gives CASSLVPRTDTQYF.

The chain combines TRBV18 with TRBJ1-1, with 7 bases aligning to TRBD1. The CDR3 is made up of 16 amino acids. Germline CDR1 is KGHSH and CDR2 is LQKENI. V shed 5 bases, J shed 0 bases, and the junction held 9 bases outside the gene matches. CDR3 DNA: TGTGCCAGCTCATCCCCCAGGGGGATAATGAACACTGAAGCTTTCTTT. This sequence encodes CASSSPRGIMNTEAFF.